Sample share makes the clone carrying this T cell receptor (beta chain) medium-sized. Its antigen is unidentified. These data originate in a study of metastatic and nonmetastatic thyroid tumors. Overall study context: A comparison of repertoires was made across blood and tumor or nodule tissue from malignant and benign thyroid patients.

Overall study results and limits: Significantly higher TCR beta diversity was reportedly seen in malignant thyroid tumors than benign nodules, in blood and tumor.

No treatment of any kind had been given to any patient before thyroid surgery. The germline V gene has CDR1 SGHRS and CDR2 YFSETQ. Germline trimming cut 4 bases from V and 5 bases from J; bases unmatched to any gene: 6. There are 16 residues in the CDR3. In the original processing: Built for papillary thyroid cancer, a distant-metastasis classifier drew on CDR3 differences across clinicopathological groups. TCRdb re-called the PCR reads through MiXCR. TCRdb, not the authors, supplied the V and J calls. The profile shows around 22,000 clones, approximately 23% of them singletons. Specimen: tumor tissue. The sequence was obtained from a female donor with papillary thyroid cancer or a benign thyroid nodule (not recorded which). Some clones in this sample may be carry-over from other donors' samples. This chain connects TRBV5-1 to TRBJ2-5; 15 bases agree with TRBD2. The CDR3 loop reads CASSAGTSGRWETQYF. The CDR3 coding sequence is TGCGCCAGCAGCGCCGGGACTAGCGGGAGGTGGGAGACCCAGTACTTC.